A single T cell receptor (beta chain) is shown here with its context. The record originates from a study of beta chain features in type 1 diabetes. Reverse transcription of all isolated RNA meant that expressed TCRB transcripts were sequenced. Profiling relied on immunoSEQ multiplex PCR, and the TCRdb table lists in-frame clones only, not all of them. This sample has hundreds of thousands of clones, with approximately 30% found just once. V gave up 6 bases and J gave up 3 bases; unmatched junction bases: 7. The length of the CDR3 is 14 residues. From germline, CDR1 is ENHRY and CDR2 SYGVKD. The sequenced sample was naive CD4+ T cells from blood. This sequence was found in a man aged 18 to 30 in good health. The V and J genes are TRBV10-3 and TRBJ2-5; 7 bases are shared with TRBD1. CDR3 sequence: CAISHTTGEETQYF. CDR3 nucleotides: TGTGCCATCAGCCATACTACAGGGGAAGAGACCCAGTACTTC.